Described below is a single T cell receptor beta chain sequence and its context. Its antigen is still unknown. cDNA libraries for TCR beta contained unique molecular identifiers. TCRdb analysed the PCR reads with MiXCR anew, one entry per CDR3 protein. The sample includes 650,000 to 900,000 distinct CDR3 sequences, roughly 50% of them seen just once. These data come from a study of post-analysis software for immune sequencing data. Germline trimming cut 4 bases from V and 8 bases from J; bases unmatched to any gene: 6. CDR3 length: 14 amino acids. CDR1 is MRHNA, CDR2 SNTAGT, per germline. Points from the study as a whole: Samples from a shared batch, those prepared together, strongly co-clustered by F measure. Patients carried a handful of TRBV segments more frequently than controls did, and TRBV5-6, TRBV5-1 and TRBV20-1 were among them.

The sample was blood. This chain uses TRBV6-4 with TRBJ2-1; 9 bases fit TRBD2. This clonotype originated in a girl aged 5 to 17 with multiple sclerosis. Written as DNA, the CDR3 is TGTGCCAGCAGTGTGGGACTAGCCGGGTATGAGCAGTTCTTC. Translating it yields CASSVGLAGYEQFF.